These T cell receptor beta chains were read from a single sample in a study of T cell changes during pregnancy in multiple sclerosis. Method: immunoSEQ multiplex PCR; TCRdb's copy keeps in-frame clones and lacks some. The table has 91,000 or so clones, approximately 93% seen once. Sequencing was performed on peripheral blood, taken after pregnancy. Receptor source: a female donor with multiple sclerosis, enrolled in a pregnancy study. Both conserved end residues are part of each CDR3. D genes are given only for firm matches. Rows may omit the clone size; those that give it use once, few, many or a size class.

d_call,v_call,clone_size,j_call,cdr3_length,cdr3_nt,cdr3_aa
.,TRBV7-8,.,TRBJ2-1,19,TGTGCCAGCAGCTTAATCAGGCGGGCGGTTGTGAGCTCCTACAATGAGCAGTTCTTC,CASSLIRRAVVSSYNEQFF
.,TRBV5-1,.,TRBJ2-7,15,TGCGCCAGCAGCTCGGGCGGGGCTGGTGGCTACGAGCAGTACTTC,CASSSGGAGGYEQYF
.,TRBV27,few,TRBJ1-1,13,TGTGCCAGCAGTTTTGCGGGGGTCACTGAAGCTTTCTTT,CASSFAGVTEAFF
.,TRBV5-4,once,TRBJ1-1,17,TGTGCCAGCAACATCACTAGATTTTCGGGGGGGGACGCTGAAGCTTTCTTT,CASNITRFSGGDAEAFF
TRBD2,TRBV4-1,once,TRBJ2-3,16,TGCGCCAGCAGCCAACCCCCTGGACTAGCCGCAGATACGCAGTATTTT,CASSQPPGLAADTQYF
TRBD1,TRBV6-5,.,TRBJ2-5,13,TGTGCCAGCAGCTTGGGACAGAAAGAGACCCAGTACTTC,CASSLGQKETQYF
.,TRBV27,.,TRBJ2-5,12,TGTGCCAGCAGGAGTATTGAAGAGACCCAGTACTTC,CASRSIEETQYF
.,TRBV6-4,once,TRBJ2-1,16,TGTGCCAGCAGTGAGGAGACTAGTACCCCCCTAGATGAGCAGTTCTTC,CASSEETSTPLDEQFF
.,TRBV14,.,TRBJ1-2,15,TGTGCCAGCAGCCAACTTTTAACGGGGGTAGGCGGCTACACCTTC,CASSQLLTGVGGYTF
TRBD1,TRBV6-1,.,TRBJ2-7,14,TGTGCCAGCAGTGATAACAGGGGCATCTACGAGCAGTACTTC,CASSDNRGIYEQYF
TRBD2,TRBV7-2,.,TRBJ2-1,15,TGTGCCAGCAGCGAAGCGGGAGTCAAAAACAATGAGCAGTTCTTC,CASSEAGVKNNEQFF
TRBD1,TRBV10-3,once,TRBJ1-2,18,TGTGCCATCAGTGACGCAGGGAGGACAGGGGAGGTCGGCTATGGCTACACCTTC,CAISDAGRTGEVGYGYTF
TRBD1,TRBV29-1,.,TRBJ2-1,13,TGCAGCGCCGCCGGGACAGGGGGGAATGAGCAGTTCTTC,CSAAGTGGNEQFF
TRBD2,TRBV5-8,.,TRBJ2-7,16,TGTGCCAGCAGCTTGGGGACTAGCGGGAGAGAGGACGAGCAGTACTTC,CASSLGTSGREDEQYF
.,TRBV29-1,.,TRBJ1-1,12,TGCAGCGTCGCGACAGGCAACACTGAAGCTTTCTTT,CSVATGNTEAFF
TRBD2,TRBV6-5,.,TRBJ2-1,15,TGTGCCAGCAGGAAAGGACACGGGGGGGGCTATGAGCAGTTCTTC,CASRKGHGGGYEQFF
TRBD1,TRBV18,.,TRBJ1-3,19,TGTGCCAGCTCACCTTCCGGGACAGGGGCAATTAGCTCTGGAAACACCATATATTTT,CASSPSGTGAISSGNTIYF
TRBD1,TRBV6-1,.,TRBJ1-2,13,TGTGCCAGCAGTCCGCGGACAGGGCTTGGCTACACCTTC,CASSPRTGLGYTF
.,TRBV28,.,TRBJ1-5,15,TGTGCCAGCAGTTTTGAGAGACAGGTATCTCAGCCCCAGCATTTT,CASSFERQVSQPQHF
TRBD1,TRBV27,.,TRBJ2-5,14,TGTGCCAGCAGTTTACAGGGGGCAAGAGAGACCCAGTACTTC,CASSLQGARETQYF
TRBD2,TRBV6-4,few,TRBJ2-2,15,TGTGCCAGCAGCGCCCTAGCGGGAGAGGCCGGGGAGCTGTTTTTT,CASSALAGEAGELFF
.,TRBV30,.,TRBJ2-1,14,TGTGCCTGGAGAAACACCCGCTCCTACAATGAGCAGTTCTTC,CAWRNTRSYNEQFF
.,TRBV5-1,.,TRBJ2-1,13,TGCGCCAGCCTCGGGCGGCCGGGAAATGAGCAGTTCTTC,CASLGRPGNEQFF
.,TRBV7-2,.,TRBJ1-3,15,TGTGCCAGCAGCCCTACTAAACGCTCTGGAAACACCATATATTTT,CASSPTKRSGNTIYF
.,TRBV23-1,.,TRBJ2-7,16,TGCGCCAGCAGTCAAATTGGGTCCAGGGACTCCTACGAGCAGTACTTC,CASSQIGSRDSYEQYF
TRBD2,TRBV7-9,.,TRBJ2-7,17,TGTGCCAGCAGCCCCGGACTAGCGGGAGAGGTCTCCTACGAGCAGTACTTC,CASSPGLAGEVSYEQYF
.,TRBV11-2,.,TRBJ2-7,13,TGTGCCAGCAGCTTAGTCAGGGGAGACGAGCAGTACTTC,CASSLVRGDEQYF
.,TRBV5-8,.,TRBJ2-3,15,TGTGCCAGCAGCTTGGTATTAGTTGTCCCAGATACGCAGTATTTT,CASSLVLVVPDTQYF
.,TRBV4-3,.,TRBJ2-3,12,TGCGCCAGCAGCCAAGACAGAAATACGCAGTATTTT,CASSQDRNTQYF
TRBD2,TRBV4-2,.,TRBJ2-7,17,TGTGCCAGCAGCCCCCCGGGGGGGCGGACAGCGGGCTACGAGCAGTACTTC,CASSPPGGRTAGYEQYF
.,TRBV9,.,TRBJ1-4,16,TGTGCCAGCAGCTTCTCGTCGGGGACAACTAATGAAAAACTGTTTTTT,CASSFSSGTTNEKLFF
TRBD2,TRBV5-4,.,TRBJ2-5,15,TGTGCCAGCAGCCCCAGGACTAGCGTCCAAGAGACCCAGTACTTC,CASSPRTSVQETQYF
.,TRBV2,.,TRBJ1-2,17,TGTGCCAGGAGGTCCCGGCTCGGGACACTTTTGAATCTGGGCTACACCTTC,CARRSRLGTLLNLGYTF
.,TRBV7-6,.,TRBJ1-2,11,TGTGCCAGCTATAATAACTATGGCTACACCTTC,CASYNNYGYTF
TRBD1,TRBV10-3,.,TRBJ2-1,18,TGTGCCATCAGTGACCCCACTATACCGGGACAGGGTGGCAATGAGCAGTTCTTC,CAISDPTIPGQGGNEQFF
.,TRBV5-1,.,TRBJ2-2,14,TGCGCCAGCAGCTTCCGGACAGACACCGGGGAGCTGTTTTTT,CASSFRTDTGELFF
.,TRBV2,.,TRBJ2-1,18,TGTGCCAGCAGCGTACCAACCAACTCGGACTTTGGCTTGGTTGAGCAGTTCTTC,CASSVPTNSDFGLVEQFF
.,TRBV7-2,.,TRBJ2-3,16,TGTGCCAGCAGCTTGACACTCCGGACTATCACAGATACGCAGTATTTT,CASSLTLRTITDTQYF
.,TRBV5-6,once,TRBJ2-7,16,TGTGCCAGCGGGTCCCTCCAGACTTTAGGCTCCTACGAGCAGTACTTC,CASGSLQTLGSYEQYF
.,TRBV6-1,.,TRBJ2-1,11,TGTGCCAGCAGTGCAGTCAATGAGCAGTTCTTC,CASSAVNEQFF
TRBD1,TRBV27,.,TRBJ2-7,14,TGTGCCAGCAGTCTAAGGACAGGGGCTCATGAGCAGTACTTC,CASSLRTGAHEQYF
TRBD2,TRBV5-4,once,TRBJ2-3,16,TGTGCCAGCAAACTTAAGCGGGAGGGTTGGGAAGATACGCAGTATTTT,CASKLKREGWEDTQYF
TRBD2,TRBV7-2,.,TRBJ2-1,16,TGTGCCAGCAGCTTAGCGGTAGCGGGAGGATCCGATGAGCAGTTCTTC,CASSLAVAGGSDEQFF
TRBD1,TRBV6-1,few,TRBJ1-5,15,TGTGCCAGCAGTTGGACAGGGGGCGAGGATCAGCCCCAGCATTTT,CASSWTGGEDQPQHF
.,TRBV7-2,.,TRBJ2-7,14,TGTGCCAGCAGCCCCCACTTGGGGGCCGTTGAGCAGTACTTC,CASSPHLGAVEQYF
TRBD1,TRBV28,.,TRBJ1-1,14,TGTGCCAGCAGCACAGGGGGGGTCGCAGCGGAAGCTTTCTTT,CASSTGGVAAEAFF
.,TRBV7-9,.,TRBJ1-1,15,TGTGCCAGCAGCTCCCTCGGAGGGCTGAACACTGAAGCTTTCTTT,CASSSLGGLNTEAFF
.,TRBV5-1,.,TRBJ2-2,15,TGCGCCAGCAGCTTGGGGACACTTAACACCGGGGAGCTGTTTTTT,CASSLGTLNTGELFF
.,TRBV7-8,.,TRBJ1-5,15,TGTGCCAGCAGCCCTGAGAGGGTCGGGAATCAGCCCCAGCATTTT,CASSPERVGNQPQHF
.,TRBV2,.,TRBJ1-2,13,TGTGCCATCCACCGGGGTTCTAACTATGGCTACACCTTC,CAIHRGSNYGYTF
TRBD1,TRBV19,.,TRBJ2-5,16,TGTGCCAGTAGTATAGGGGGACAGGGGGCAAGGGAGACCCAGTACTTC,CASSIGGQGARETQYF
TRBD1,TRBV5-1,.,TRBJ1-2,14,TGCGCCAGCAGCTTGGGAGGACAGGTCTATGGCTACACCTTC,CASSLGGQVYGYTF
TRBD1,TRBV5-4,.,TRBJ2-6,16,TGTGCCAGCAGCGGAGACAGGGGCCTGGGGGCCAACGTCCTGACTTTC,CASSGDRGLGANVLTF
TRBD2,TRBV5-4,.,TRBJ2-1,17,TGTGCCAGCAGCTTCAGAAAGCTAGCGGTAACCTACAATGAGCAGTTCTTC,CASSFRKLAVTYNEQFF
TRBD2,TRBV7-8,.,TRBJ2-1,16,TGTGCCAGCAGCTTAAAGGGACTAGCGGGATCCAATGAGCAGTTCTTC,CASSLKGLAGSNEQFF
.,TRBV5-1,once,TRBJ1-1,13,TGCGCCAGCAGCCGGGGGACGAACACTGAAGCTTTCTTT,CASSRGTNTEAFF
.,TRBV7-9,.,TRBJ1-3,14,TGTGCCAGCAGCGGTCAGGGTCCTGGAAACACCATATATTTT,CASSGQGPGNTIYF
.,TRBV27,.,TRBJ1-2,13,TGTGCCAGCATGTATACTACAGGGTCAGGCTACACCTTC,CASMYTTGSGYTF